These T cell receptor beta chains were read from a single sample in a study of control samples from healthy donors and cancer patients. Method: immunoSEQ multiplex PCR; TCRdb's copy keeps in-frame clones and lacks some. The sample has fewer than 200,000 clones, 85% to 90% seen once; the top ten hold more than 10%. Sequenced material: blood. The receptors were sampled from a man aged 25 to 40 in good health. The CDR3 runs from the conserved cysteine through the conserved F or W. Only some rows state a clone size, as once, few, many or a class for expanded clones.

size: -; V: TRBV24-1; J: TRBJ1-1; CDR3: CATSDLGNEAFF
size: -; V: TRBV7-2; J: TRBJ2-1; CDR3: CASSFRGVRGEQFF
size: -; V: TRBV7-2; J: TRBJ2-7; CDR3: CASSFGTSGRVSYEQYF
size: once; V: TRBV28; J: TRBJ1-2; CDR3: CASSLRQPGQGYTF
size: -; V: TRBV20-1; J: TRBJ2-2; CDR3: CSASGTGELFF
size: -; V: TRBV6-5; J: TRBJ1-6; CDR3: CASSYLSGGKALHF
size: -; V: TRBV23-1; J: TRBJ2-3; CDR3: CASSQGPHTDTQYF
size: -; V: TRBV7-8; J: TRBJ1-3; CDR3: CASSYDSLSGNTIYF
size: few; V: TRBV19; J: TRBJ1-6; CDR3: CASTQTRNSPLHF
size: -; V: TRBV11-3; J: TRBJ2-3; CDR3: CASSFKGQLTDTQYF
size: -; V: TRBV21-1; J: TRBJ2-7; CDR3: CASSKDQDPLHEQYF
size: -; V: TRBV20-1; J: TRBJ2-1; CDR3: CSAQSGNEQFF
size: -; V: TRBV14; J: TRBJ2-7; CDR3: CASSQGLGQAYEQYF
size: -; V: TRBV7-3; J: TRBJ2-2; CDR3: CASSPRGSLNTGELFF
size: -; V: TRBV27; J: TRBJ2-2; CDR3: CASSRTGGTGELFF
size: -; V: TRBV2; J: TRBJ2-1; CDR3: CATQGASGNSKQFF
size: -; V: TRBV11-2; J: TRBJ1-3; CDR3: CASSFRGLSGNTIYF
size: -; V: TRBV29-1; J: TRBJ1-2; CDR3: CSVVSSGNGYTF
size: -; V: TRBV3-1/TRBV3-2; J: TRBJ2-2; CDR3: CASSQDGLADLYTGELFF
size: -; V: TRBV19; J: TRBJ2-2; CDR3: CASTLYHPSNTGELFF
size: -; V: TRBV24-1; J: TRBJ2-7; CDR3: CATSAFDSRGEQYF
size: -; V: TRBV5-4; J: TRBJ1-3; CDR3: CASSGIQGAGNTIYF
size: -; V: TRBV14; J: TRBJ2-2; CDR3: CASSHSTGELFF
size: -; V: TRBV28; J: TRBJ1-3; CDR3: CASSFSTIGSMSDTIYF
size: -; V: TRBV4-1; J: TRBJ1-2; CDR3: CASSQGYPNYGYTF
size: -; V: TRBV11-2; J: TRBJ1-6; CDR3: CASSPTARGQGSPLHF
size: once; V: TRBV19; J: TRBJ1-1; CDR3: CASSIGTMNTEAFF
size: -; V: TRBV7-9; J: TRBJ2-1; CDR3: CASSGVIAGGLNEQFF
size: -; V: TRBV7-2; J: TRBJ1-4; CDR3: CASSLDSRRAQKLFF
size: -; V: TRBV7-2; J: TRBJ2-3; CDR3: CASSFRGSAGGDTQYF